This TCR beta chain emerged from a study of PD-1 blockade in mismatch repair-deficient tumors (dated by TCRdb to between 2016 and 2019). Background on the whole study: Between late 2013 and 2016, the trial enrolled fewer than 95 consecutive patients with over 10 mismatch repair-deficient cancer types, every one of whom had been previously treated and was progressing. Tumor-associated T cell clones were tracked in the peripheral blood of patients responding to PD-1 blockade by deep sequencing of TCR CDR3 regions.

The paper as a whole reports these results and caveats: Rapid expansion after pembrolizumab followed by contraction, generally before radiologic responses, was shown by tumor-resident clones, which were often undetectable in blood before treatment.

As for this clone: The antigen it binds to is not known. It has no much larger one-base neighbor in the sample; base qualities were not kept.

CDR1 LNHDA and CDR2 SQIVND are derived from the germline V gene (reference sequence). Spanning cysteine to phenylalanine, the CDR3 consists of 13 amino acids. The kept DNA is CDR3 alone, 39 bases in frame from the first base. For this chain, trimming is 9 bases at the V end and 2 bases at the J end, and the number of junction bases without a gene match is 4. For every enrolled patient, mismatch repair deficiency was confirmed by either polymerase chain reaction or immunohistochemistry. A few patients who responded to pembrolizumab therapy underwent TCR sequencing. The phase II trial prospectively evaluated PD-1 blockade with pembrolizumab in advanced mismatch repair-deficient cancers, independent of tissue of origin. Serial peripheral blood T cell samples were collected before and at multiple times after starting PD-1 blockade. Blood sampling time points were reported as weeks after the first dose of pembrolizumab.

Receptors were amplified or captured by the immunoSEQ multiplex PCR assay. In its TCRdb copy, this immuneACCESS table keeps in-frame sequences only and misses some clones. Where compared with another copy, unresolved V genes explain less than half of these, and the others have no known cause. Here the sample has about 120,000 clones; around nine tenths occur a single time. The leading ten clones occupy roughly 10% of the sample. Specimen: peripheral blood, collected almost 74 weeks after starting pembrolizumab. The receptor was derived from an adult with mismatch repair-deficient cancer. Recombination joined TRBV19 with TRBJ2-1, and TRBD2 aligns with 7 junction nucleotides. Here is the DNA: TGTGCCAGCGAGGGGAGGGCCTACAATGAGCAGTTCTTC. It codes for CASEGRAYNEQFF.